Listed below are T cell receptor beta chains from one sample, sequenced in a study of CD8 T cells in ankylosing spondylitis. TCRdb re-called the 5' RACE reads with MiXCR, one entry per CDR3 protein. The sample yields about 130,000 distinct CDR3 sequences, 7.3% seen once. The sequenced sample consisted of blood, either unsorted or a sorted T cell fraction (not recorded which). These receptors were taken from a female donor with ankylosing spondylitis or in good health (not recorded which). The CDR3 runs from the conserved cysteine through the conserved F or W. A D gene is named only where the DNA matches it firmly. Part of the rows lack a size; the others show once, few, many or a class for expanded clones.

clone_size: many; j_call: TRBJ1-2; d_call: -; v_call: TRBV6-2/TRBV6-3; cdr3_aa: CASIPDGDLYGYTF; cdr3_nt: TGTGCCAGCATCCCGGACGGGGACCTCTATGGCTACACCTTC
clone_size: many; j_call: TRBJ1-2; d_call: TRBD1; v_call: TRBV29-1; cdr3_aa: CSVGGTELLYGYTF; cdr3_nt: TGCAGCGTTGGGGGGACAGAATTACTCTATGGCTACACCTTC
clone_size: many; j_call: TRBJ1-2; d_call: -; v_call: TRBV2; cdr3_aa: CASSEIRGYTF; cdr3_nt: TGTGCCAGCAGTGAAATCCGGGGCTACACCTTC
clone_size: many; j_call: TRBJ1-1; d_call: -; v_call: TRBV7-9; cdr3_aa: CASRQKNTEAFF; cdr3_nt: TGTGCCAGCCGGCAGAAGAACACTGAAGCTTTCTTT
clone_size: many; j_call: TRBJ1-1; d_call: -; v_call: TRBV20-1; cdr3_aa: CSAYRDPDTEAFF; cdr3_nt: TGCAGTGCTTACCGGGACCCGGACACTGAAGCTTTCTTT
clone_size: many; j_call: TRBJ1-6; d_call: -; v_call: TRBV7-2; cdr3_aa: CASSSRDSPLHF; cdr3_nt: TGTGCCAGCAGCTCAAGGGATTCACCCCTCCACTTT
clone_size: many; j_call: TRBJ2-1; d_call: TRBD2; v_call: TRBV29-1; cdr3_aa: CSVTSGGDNEQFF; cdr3_nt: TGCAGCGTTACTAGCGGGGGGGACAATGAGCAGTTCTTC
clone_size: few; j_call: TRBJ2-2; d_call: TRBD2; v_call: TRBV28; cdr3_aa: CASSPGGGDTGELFF; cdr3_nt: TGTGCCAGCAGCCCCGGGGGGGGGGACACCGGGGAGCTGTTTTTT
clone_size: many; j_call: TRBJ2-7; d_call: TRBD1; v_call: TRBV9; cdr3_aa: CASSQGQGKYEQYF; cdr3_nt: TGTGCCAGCAGCCAGGGACAGGGGAAATACGAGCAGTACTTC
clone_size: few; j_call: TRBJ1-5; d_call: -; v_call: TRBV7-2; cdr3_aa: CASSFQGNQPQHF; cdr3_nt: TGTGCCAGCAGCTTTCAGGGCAATCAGCCCCAGCATTTT
clone_size: many; j_call: TRBJ2-2; d_call: -; v_call: TRBV11-1; cdr3_aa: CASRINPVSGELFF; cdr3_nt: TGTGCCAGCAGGATCAACCCAGTCTCCGGGGAGCTGTTTTTT
clone_size: many; j_call: TRBJ1-4; d_call: -; v_call: TRBV5-5; cdr3_aa: CASSLGPASEEKLFF; cdr3_nt: TGTGCCAGCAGCTTGGGGCCTGCGAGTGAAGAAAAACTGTTTTTT
clone_size: many; j_call: TRBJ1-4; d_call: -; v_call: TRBV3-1; cdr3_aa: CASSQDSDEKLFF; cdr3_nt: TGTGCCAGCAGCCAAGATTCTGATGAAAAACTGTTTTTT
clone_size: -; j_call: TRBJ2-3; d_call: -; v_call: TRBV5-1; cdr3_aa: CASSSQGEDTQYF; cdr3_nt: TGCGCCAGCAGCTCCCAGGGAGAAGATACGCAGTATTTT
clone_size: -; j_call: TRBJ2-7; d_call: -; v_call: TRBV20-1; cdr3_aa: CSARGGAGVADEQYF; cdr3_nt: TGCAGTGCTAGAGGAGGGGCAGGGGTTGCGGACGAGCAGTACTTC
clone_size: many; j_call: TRBJ2-1; d_call: TRBD1; v_call: TRBV4-3; cdr3_aa: CASSQDEGQGLQEQFF; cdr3_nt: TGCGCCAGCAGCCAAGATGAGGGACAGGGCCTACAGGAGCAGTTCTTC
clone_size: many; j_call: TRBJ2-1; d_call: TRBD2; v_call: TRBV5-1; cdr3_aa: CASRLAGGRDEQFF; cdr3_nt: TGCGCCAGCAGACTAGCGGGGGGGAGGGATGAGCAGTTCTTC
clone_size: many; j_call: TRBJ2-2; d_call: TRBD1; v_call: TRBV11-1; cdr3_aa: CASAGFDRGPTNTGELFF; cdr3_nt: TGTGCCAGCGCCGGTTTTGACAGGGGGCCTACGAACACCGGGGAGCTGTTTTTT
clone_size: many; j_call: TRBJ2-7; d_call: -; v_call: TRBV20-1; cdr3_aa: CSARLSGDFHEQYF; cdr3_nt: TGCAGTGCTAGATTGTCAGGGGACTTCCACGAGCAGTACTTC
clone_size: many; j_call: TRBJ1-1; d_call: -; v_call: TRBV12-3/TRBV12-4; cdr3_aa: CASSLRSKTEAFF; cdr3_nt: TGTGCCAGCAGTTTACGCTCTAAAACTGAAGCTTTCTTT
clone_size: many; j_call: TRBJ2-7; d_call: -; v_call: TRBV5-1; cdr3_aa: CASSLLGRDEQYF; cdr3_nt: TGCGCCAGCAGCCTATTGGGACGAGACGAGCAGTACTTC
clone_size: many; j_call: TRBJ1-4; d_call: -; v_call: TRBV15; cdr3_aa: CATSRDAGGGTNEKLFF; cdr3_nt: TGTGCCACCAGCAGAGATGCTGGAGGAGGAACTAATGAAAAACTGTTTTTT
clone_size: many; j_call: TRBJ1-2; d_call: TRBD1; v_call: TRBV5-1; cdr3_aa: CASSLGSGGYGYTF; cdr3_nt: TGCGCCAGCAGCTTGGGTTCAGGGGGCTATGGCTACACCTTC
clone_size: many; j_call: TRBJ1-4; d_call: -; v_call: TRBV7-6; cdr3_aa: CASSLGGHLNEKLFF; cdr3_nt: TGTGCCAGCAGCTTAGGGGGACACCTTAATGAAAAACTGTTTTTT
clone_size: -; j_call: TRBJ1-3; d_call: -; v_call: TRBV20-1; cdr3_aa: CSARGAGNTIYF; cdr3_nt: TGCAGTGCTCGGGGGGCTGGAAACACCATATATTTT
clone_size: many; j_call: TRBJ2-5; d_call: -; v_call: TRBV20-1; cdr3_aa: CSARDWQMYQETQYF; cdr3_nt: TGCAGTGCTAGAGATTGGCAGATGTACCAAGAGACCCAGTACTTC
clone_size: -; j_call: TRBJ1-2; d_call: -; v_call: TRBV7-9; cdr3_aa: CASSVGPDGYTF; cdr3_nt: TGTGCCAGCAGCGTCGGCCCGGATGGCTACACCTTC
clone_size: many; j_call: TRBJ1-1; d_call: TRBD1; v_call: TRBV28; cdr3_aa: CATLPRTGGRTEAFF; cdr3_nt: TGTGCCACCCTGCCCCGGACAGGAGGAAGGACTGAAGCTTTCTTT
clone_size: many; j_call: TRBJ2-5; d_call: -; v_call: TRBV5-1; cdr3_aa: CASSFLPGETQYF; cdr3_nt: TGCGCCAGCAGCTTCCTCCCTGGAGAGACCCAGTACTTC
clone_size: many; j_call: TRBJ2-1; d_call: -; v_call: TRBV18; cdr3_aa: CASSPPNSRDNEQFF; cdr3_nt: TGTGCCAGCTCACCACCGAACTCCCGAGACAATGAGCAGTTCTTC
clone_size: many; j_call: TRBJ2-3; d_call: -; v_call: TRBV2; cdr3_aa: CASRNRETDTQYF; cdr3_nt: TGTGCCAGCAGGAACAGGGAAACAGATACGCAGTATTTT